The 17 T cell receptor beta chains listed next were all sequenced from one sample in a study of control samples from healthy donors and cancer patients. Profiled with immunoSEQ multiplex PCR; TCRdb holds only in-frame clones, not every one. The table includes about 70,000 clones, 84% detected once. The sequenced sample was PBMCs. All receptors come from a woman between 45 and 65 years old with lung cancer.

V is TRBV9 and J is TRBJ1-5; D is ambiguous. Germline V gene lookup returns CDR1 SGDLS and CDR2 YYNGEE. This CDR3 is 14 amino acids long. V was pared by 0 bases and J by 9 bases, with 13 bases between. CDR3 region: CASSVADRVGPQHF. The CDR3 DNA reads as TGTGCCAGCAGCGTAGCGGACCGAGTGGGGCCCCAGCATTTT.

The rearrangement links TRBV2 to TRBJ1-5; no firm D call. Germline lookup yields CDR1 SNHLY and CDR2 FYNNEI. V lost 11 bases and J 5 bases, leaving 16 bases between the germline ends. The CDR3 consists of 13 residues. The CDR3 nucleotides are TGTGCCTCCAATTTCCTCGGGGATCAGCCCCAGCATTTT. It codes for CASNFLGDQPQHF.

The rearrangement links TRBV6-5 to TRBJ1-2, with 10 bases aligning to TRBD1. The CDR3 contains 14 residues. The junction had 7 bases not matched to a gene; V was cut back by 8 bases and J by 4 bases. Germline V gives CDR1 MNHEY, CDR2 SVGAGI. Here the CDR3 DNA reads TGTGCCAGCTTAAGGACAGGGGGAATCTATGGCTACACCTTC. Translation gives CASLRTGGIYGYTF.

V is TRBV28 and J is TRBJ1-6; D is undetermined. Deletions cut 1 base from V and 9 bases from J, with 10 bases between. The CDR3 length is 14 residues. Germline CDR1 reads MDHEN; CDR2 reads SYDVKM. The CDR3 DNA follows: TGTGCCAGCAGTTTATACAGTTCAGGTTCACCCCTCCACTTT. Translating it yields CASSLYSSGSPLHF. The full variable domain, with the rest looked up from reference TRBV28 and TRBJ1-6, is DVKVTQSSRYLVKRTGEKVFLECVQDMDHENMFWYRQDPGLGLRLIYFSYDVKMKEKGDIPEGYSVSREKKERFSLILESASTNQTSMYLCASSLYSSGSPLHFGNGTRLTVT.

V gene TRBV11-3 combines with J gene TRBJ2-7, with D perhaps TRBD1 or TRBD2 (7 bases each). V shed 7 bases and J shed 5 bases, with 18 bases lying between them. The CDR3 sequence is 14 residues long. Germline-derived CDR1 and CDR2 are SGHNT and YENEEA. CDR3 sequence reads: CASNIKRDSNEQYF. CDR3 bases: TGTGCCAGCAATATAAAGCGGGACAGCAACGAGCAGTACTTC. Combining the CDR3 with reference TRBV11-3 and TRBJ2-7 gives the whole variable domain EAGVVQSPRYKIIEKKQPVAFWCNPISGHNTLYWYLQNLGQGPELLIRYENEEAVDDSQLPKDRFSAERLKGVDSTLKIQPAELGDSAVYLCASNIKRDSNEQYFGPGTRLTVT.

The chain has TRBV6-2 or TRBV6-3 and TRBJ1-5; unclear D gene. V was shortened by 0 bases and J by 6 bases, with 15 bases between the two germline ends. The CDR3 length is 16 residues. Germline lookup yields CDR1 MNHEY and CDR2 SVGEGT. The CDR3 region is CASSYSGHSVGQPQHF. CDR3 DNA: TGTGCCAGCAGTTACTCGGGCCACTCGGTGGGTCAGCCCCAGCATTTT.

The rearrangement uses TRBV11-3 and TRBJ2-5, with TRBD1 matching over 11 bases. The V and J ends lost 5 bases and 4 bases, in that order; junction bases with no gene match: 9. CDR3 length: 16 amino acids. Germline V gene lookup returns CDR1 SGHNT and CDR2 YENEEA. The CDR3 DNA follows: TGTGCCAGCAGCCGACTCACTGGACAGGGGGCAGAGACCCAGTACTTC. Encoded protein: CASSRLTGQGAETQYF.

This clone was detected a few times. The chain combines TRBV10-1 with TRBJ2-1, with 7 nucleotides matching TRBD2. The junction had 0 bases not matched to a gene; V was cut back by 3 bases and J by 7 bases. CDR1 is WNHNN and CDR2 is SYGVQD in the germline V gene (reference sequence). The CDR3 is made up of 12 amino acids. CDR3 nucleotides: TGCGCCAGCAGTGACGGGGGGAATGAGCAGTTCTTC. As protein: CASSDGGNEQFF.

For the CDR3, the DNA is TGTGCCACTCGGACTAGCGGGGGATATTTATGGAATGAGCAGTTCTTC. Its protein is CATRTSGGYLWNEQFF. This chain connects TRBV6-6 to TRBJ2-1; 13 nucleotides agree with TRBD2. The germline V gene encodes CDR1 MNHNY and CDR2 SVGAGI (reference sequence). After removal of 10 bases from V and 7 bases from J, the junction contained 13 bases not matched to a gene. The CDR3 contains 16 residues.

The sample holds one count of this clone. The chain carries TRBV4-1 and TRBJ2-7; D call uncertain. CDR3 length: 14 residues. Trimming cost V 1 base and J 0 bases, with 7 bases left between them. CDR1 is MGHRA, CDR2 YSYEKL, per germline. The CDR3 DNA is TGCGCCAGCAGCCAAGTAACGACCTCCTACGAGCAGTACTTC. Amino acids: CASSQVTTSYEQYF.

The rearrangement links TRBV27 to TRBJ2-7; 13 bases are shared with TRBD2. The V gene's germline CDR1 is MNHEY and CDR2 SMNVEV (reference sequence). Trimming took 1 base from V and 6 from J; bases not matched to a gene: 6. The CDR3 contains 16 residues. CDR3 amino acids: CASSLLLAGGPGEQYF. Here the CDR3 DNA reads TGTGCCAGCAGTTTATTACTAGCGGGGGGGCCCGGCGAGCAGTACTTC.

This chain joins TRBV29-1 and TRBJ1-1, with TRBD1 as a possible D gene (5 bases). Germline values: CDR1 SQVTM, CDR2 ANQGSEA. The CDR3 consists of 12 residues. With 1 base removed from V and 3 bases from J, the gap between germline ends came to 6 bases. The CDR3 nucleotides are TGCAGCGTTGAAGCAGGGTACACTGAAGCTTTCTTT. It codes for CSVEAGYTEAFF.

This sequence joins TRBV4-1 and TRBJ2-3; TRBD2 matches at 7 bases. The CDR3 loop spans 17 amino acids. CDR1 and CDR2 from the germline V gene are MGHRA and YSYEKL. The junction had 11 bases not matched to a gene; V was cut back by 4 bases and J by 1 base. The CDR3 loop reads CASSLGEAGLGTDTQYF. In DNA form, the CDR3 reads TGCGCCAGCAGCCTCGGGGAAGCGGGGCTGGGCACAGATACGCAGTATTTT.

The chain combines TRBV7-2 with TRBJ2-3; 8 bases agree with TRBD2. V shed 5 bases and J 14 bases; nucleotides not matched to a gene: 9. The CDR3 loop spans 12 amino acids. Germline V gives CDR1 SGHTA, CDR2 FQGNSA. The DNA for the CDR3 is TGTGCCAGCAGCCTACAGGGACTAGGTGTGTATTTT. Translated: CASSLQGLGVYF.

This chain uses TRBV15 with TRBJ1-5, with a tentative D call TRBD1 (5 bases). The germline V gene encodes CDR1 LNHNV and CDR2 YYDKDF (reference sequence). V dropped 3 bases and J dropped 3 bases, with 6 bases sitting between them. The CDR3 contains 13 residues. The CDR3 DNA reads TGTGCCACCAGCAGGGACAACAATCAGCCCCAGCATTTT. This gives the protein CATSRDNNQPQHF.

The chain combines TRBV19 with TRBJ1-4; 7 bases are a match to TRBD1. Looked up from germline, CDR1 is LNHDA and CDR2 is SQIVND (reference sequence). The CDR3 has 15 amino acids. The junction had 9 bases not matched to a gene; V was cut back by 9 bases and J by 2 bases. The CDR3 DNA follows: TGTGCCAGCAGCAGGGGGAGTGGCACTAATGAAAAACTGTTTTTT. This sequence encodes CASSRGSGTNEKLFF.

The CDR3 DNA reads as TGTGCCAGCAGCACTGCTTTCTTGGCTGCTAGCACCGAGCAGTACTTC. It specifies CASSTAFLAASTEQYF. The rearrangement uses TRBV28 and TRBJ2-7; a possible D gene is TRBD2 (5 bases). The germline V gene encodes CDR1 MDHEN and CDR2 SYDVKM. V lost 6 bases and J 6 bases, leaving 24 bases between the germline ends. The length of the CDR3 is 16 residues.